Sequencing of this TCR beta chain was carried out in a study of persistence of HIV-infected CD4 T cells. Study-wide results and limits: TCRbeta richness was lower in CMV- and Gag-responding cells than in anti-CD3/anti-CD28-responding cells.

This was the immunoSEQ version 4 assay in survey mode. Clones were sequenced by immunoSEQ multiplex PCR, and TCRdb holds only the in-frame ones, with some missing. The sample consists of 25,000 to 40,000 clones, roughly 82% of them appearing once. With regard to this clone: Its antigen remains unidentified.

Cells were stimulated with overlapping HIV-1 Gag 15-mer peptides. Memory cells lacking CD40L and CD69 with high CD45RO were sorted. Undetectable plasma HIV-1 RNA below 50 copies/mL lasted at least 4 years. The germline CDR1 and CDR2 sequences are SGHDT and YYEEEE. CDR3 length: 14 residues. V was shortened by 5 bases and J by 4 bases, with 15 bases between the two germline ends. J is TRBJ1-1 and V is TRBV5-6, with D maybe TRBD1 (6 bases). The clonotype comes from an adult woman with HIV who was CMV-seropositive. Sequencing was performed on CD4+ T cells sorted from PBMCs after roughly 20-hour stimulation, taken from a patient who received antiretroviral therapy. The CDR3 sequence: CASRPRGYLTEAFF. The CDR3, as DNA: TGTGCCAGCAGGCCTAGGGGGTATCTCACTGAAGCTTTCTTT.